This T cell receptor beta chain originates from a study of blood T cells in healthy people across ages. Findings and limits, study-wide: Long-lived donors exceeded aged donors in naive CD4+ cells and diversity. Roughly linear declines in TCR beta diversity per million T cells occurred with age.

It was with a sample-barcoded 5' primer and a J-beta primer mix that a second PCR of roughly 7 to 12 cycles was run. The template-switch adaptor, which had 12 random nucleotides, put a tag on each cDNA molecule. TCRdb reanalysed the 5' RACE reads using MiXCR and keeps one entry per CDR3 protein. The repertoire includes 270,000 or so distinct CDR3 sequences, roughly a quarter of them detected once, and 29% sits in the top ten. Each donor supplied ten milliliters of peripheral blood. CDR3 length: 13 residues. V lost 0 bases to trimming and J lost 10 bases, with 7 bases between them. Looked up from germline, CDR1 is LGHNA and CDR2 is YSLEER. A word on this clonotype: Its antigen is unidentified.

Sequenced sample: blood. The V call is TRBV4-3, the J call TRBJ1-6, with D uncertain. This TCR was sampled from a woman in her seventies in good health. The CDR3 loop reads CASSQDFDSPLHF. The CDR3 DNA sequence: TGCGCCAGCAGCCAAGACTTCGACTCACCCCTCCACTTT.